This T cell receptor (beta chain) was found in a study of TET2 disruption in CD19-targeted CAR T cells. The data were produced by immunoSEQ multiplex PCR, yet TCRdb's version contains in-frame clones alone and is incomplete. This sample's clone table lists tens of thousands of clones. Details on this clone: Its antigen is as yet unknown.

This sample's treatment: autologous CTL019 cells: CD19 CAR with 4-1BB and CD3 zeta domains. TCR zeta and 4-1BB domains were built into the CD19 CAR. CTL019 was manufactured from peripheral blood T cells obtained by leukapheresis. This sequence was found in a man between 65 and 80 years old with chronic lymphocytic leukemia. Source: CD8- CAR+ T cells sorted from cultured blood T cells, taken for CD19 CAR T cell therapy. The subset is: CD8-negative CAR-positive T cells from the infusion product.

The covered CDR3 bases are TGTGCCAGCAGCTTGATTTCTAGCGGCACAGATACG. Translated: CASSLISSGTDT. The entire CDR3 sequence reads CASSLISSGTDTQYF. The rearrangement joins TRBV5-4 to TRBJ2-3; a possible D gene is TRBD2 (6 bases). The read terminates 3 residues before the CDR3 end, so the remaining end is supplied by the germline J gene. Germline V gene sequence: CDR1 SGHNT, CDR2 YYREEE (reference sequence). Trimming took 1 base from V and 1 from J, leaving 10 bases between them. The CDR3 runs 15 residues. Full variable domain (remainder filled in from reference TRBV5-4 and TRBJ2-3): ETGVTQSPTHLIKTRGQQVTLRCSSQSGHNTVSWYQQALGQGPQFIFQYYREEENGRGNFPPRFSGLQFPNYSSELNVNALELDDSALYLCASSLISSGTDTQYFGPGTRLTVL.